This T cell receptor (beta chain) appears in the sequencing data of a study of blood T cells in healthy people across ages. Study-wide points: Fewer expanded clones and more diversity marked long-lived versus aged donors.

This clonotype was seen only a few times. Its specificity is unknown. The junction does not match germline at one end; this may be a read error. Alongside a J-beta primer mix, a sample-barcoded 5' primer served in a second PCR lasting about 6 to 11 cycles. A single record per CDR3 protein comes from TCRdb applying MiXCR to the 5' RACE reads. The sample lists about 930,000 distinct CDR3 sequences, 29% occurring once. This CDR3 is 17 amino acids long. These sequences were also reported in another study, on T cells of mothers and their children.

The V gene is TRBV12-3 or TRBV12-4, the J gene TRBJ2-5, with a possible D match to TRBD2 (5 bases). The sequence came from a woman in her thirties or forties in good health. The sample was blood. This CDR3 is CASSSPRTGNPQGTQYF. The CDR3 nucleotides are TGTGCCAGCAGTTCCCCCCGGACGGGAAACCCTCAAGGGACCCAGTACTTC.